The 31 T cell receptor beta chains listed next were all sequenced from one sample in a study of tumor and adjacent non-tumor tissue in lung cancer. Three rounds of nested PCR, following a modified ARM-PCR protocol, produced the TCRbeta library. From the multiplex PCR reads, TCRdb called clonotypes with MiXCR, one entry per CDR3 protein. The sample carries 65,000 to 95,000 distinct CDR3 sequences, around 80% recorded once. No cell sorting was done before RNA was extracted from the tissue. Sequenced input: lung tumor tissue. The receptor source for this set is a woman aged 45-59 years with non-small cell lung cancer.

As to this clonotype: A read error is likely, as this CDR3 ends without the conserved phenylalanine or tryptophan. The rearrangement uses TRBV4-1 and TRBJ1-1; unclear D gene. Per the germline V gene, CDR1 is MGHRA and CDR2 is YSYEKL. The V gene lost 0 bases and the J gene lost 1 base, with 12 bases spanning the gap. This CDR3 contains 16 residues. CDR3 sequence reads: CASSQDLYMWNTEAFS. The CDR3 region has the DNA TGCGCCAGCAGCCAAGATTTGTACATGTGGAACACTGAAGCTTTCTCT.

The rearrangement links TRBV6-5 to TRBJ2-7; tentatively, D is TRBD1 (6 bases). The germline V and J ends were trimmed by 6 bases and 4 bases, with 16 bases remaining between them. The CDR3 runs 14 residues. From germline, CDR1 is MNHEY and CDR2 SVGAGI. The CDR3 DNA follows: TGTGCCAGCAGCCCTAGCCGACAGGCTTACGAGCAGTACTTC. Translated: CASSPSRQAYEQYF.

In the case of this clonotype: The junction departs from germline at one end; a sequencing error may be responsible. V is TRBV11-2 and J is TRBJ2-1; a weak D match, TRBD2 (5 bases). Germline V gene lookup returns CDR1 SGHAT and CDR2 FQNNGV. The CDR3 runs 12 residues. The CDR3 sequence: CASISTRDEHFF. The CDR3 nucleotides are TGTGCCAGCATCTCCACTAGGGATGAGCATTTTTTC.

This clonotype was observed a handful of times. V gene TRBV6-2 or TRBV6-3 combines with J gene TRBJ2-2; D is ambiguous. Germline V gives CDR1 MNHEY, CDR2 SVGEGT. The CDR3 length is 14 residues. V lost 5 bases, J lost 6 bases, and 13 bases lay in between. The CDR3 is CASSLDGHSGELFF. The CDR3 nucleotides are TGTGCCAGCAGTCTGGACGGGCACTCCGGGGAGCTGTTTTTT.

A remark on this clonotype: At one end the junction does not follow the germline gene, possibly because of a read error. This chain joins TRBV11-2 and TRBJ1-4; maybe TRBD1 (5 bases). CDR1 is SGHAT and CDR2 is FQNNGV in the germline V gene. This CDR3 comprises 15 residues. CDR3 region: CASSTGGGYVEKLFF. In DNA form, the CDR3 reads TGTGCCAGCAGCACAGGTGGGGGGTACGTTGAAAAACTGTTTTTC.

Regarding this clonotype: One end of the junction is discordant with germline, which a read error may explain. This chain joins TRBV11-1 and TRBJ2-5, with 7 bases aligning to TRBD1. The CDR3 length is 14 residues. Germline loops: CDR1 SGHAT, CDR2 FQDESV (reference sequence). CDR3 sequence: CANSPYRGPETQYF. The CDR3 nucleotides read TGTGCCAACAGCCCATACAGGGGACCGGAGACTCAGTACTTC.

Details on this clonotype: A junction boundary mismatches the germline segment, possibly from a read error. The chain couples TRBV20-1 to TRBJ2-2, with D possibly being TRBD1 or TRBD2 (5 bases each). Looked up from germline, CDR1 is DFQATT and CDR2 is SNEGSKA (reference sequence). This CDR3 has 14 amino acids. The CDR3: CSAGGQGALGKLFF. In DNA form, the CDR3 reads TGCAGTGCTGGAGGACAAGGGGCGCTCGGGAAGCTGTTTTTT.

Turning to this clonotype: A clone one base away is much larger, so this may be a read error. This chain uses TRBV5-1 with TRBJ2-6, with a possible D match to TRBD1 (5 bases). The CDR3 extends over 16 amino acids. The germline V gene encodes CDR1 SGHRS and CDR2 YFSETQ. The CDR3 spells CASSEFSYSGANVMTF. In nucleotides, the CDR3 is TGCGCCAGCAGTGAATTTTCCTACTCTGGGGCCAACGTCATGACTTTC.

This sequence joins TRBV29-1 and TRBJ2-2; 12 bases agree with TRBD2. This CDR3 region has 16 residues. V dropped 4 bases and J dropped 4; count of bases not matched to a gene: 7. Germline V gene data show CDR1 as SQVTM and CDR2 as ANQGSEA. The CDR3 nucleotides are TGCAGCGTTGGACTAGCGGGAGACTTTGCCACCGGGGAGCTGTTTTTT. Protein product: CSVGLAGDFATGELFF.

Note on this clonotype: A junction boundary mismatches the germline segment, possibly from a read error. The chain uses TRBV20-1 and TRBJ2-7; 10 nucleotides line up with TRBD2. The CDR3 loop spans 13 amino acids. Looked up from germline, CDR1 is DFQATT and CDR2 is SNEGSKA (reference sequence). DNA of the CDR3: TGCAGTGTTCTAGCGGGAGAGGCCTACGAGCAGTGCTTC. It specifies CSVLAGEAYEQCF.

As regards this clonotype: At one end, the junction sequence differs from germline, possibly due to a read error. V and J are TRBV12-3 or TRBV12-4 and TRBJ1-5, with a possible D match to TRBD1 (6 bases). There are 16 residues in the CDR3. The CDR3 bases are TGTGCCAGCAGTATCCTCATCGGGAGGGGGGATCAGCCTCAGCATTTT. This gives the protein CASSILIGRGDQPQHF.

The V and J genes are TRBV20-1 and TRBJ1-5, with D possibly TRBD1 on 5 matching bases. V was clipped by 7 bases and J by 2 bases, with 24 bases between them. CDR1 is DFQATT and CDR2 is SNEGSKA in the germline V gene (reference sequence). The CDR3 contains 17 residues. Here the CDR3 reads CSVIFAGEMRGNQPQHF. The CDR3 region has the DNA TGCAGTGTCATATTCGCGGGGGAAATGAGGGGCAATCAGCCCCAGCATTTT.

The rearrangement links TRBV6-1 to TRBJ2-4, with 9 bases that match TRBD1. Germline CDR1 reads MNHNS; CDR2 reads SASEGT. V shed 6 bases, J shed 12 bases, and the junction held 6 bases outside the gene matches. The CDR3 sequence is 12 residues long. In DNA form, the CDR3 reads TGTGCCAGCAGAGGAGGACAGGGGACTCAGTACTTC. Translated, it gives CASRGGQGTQYF.

Turning to this clonotype: The junction does not match germline at one end; this may be a read error. Here the CDR3 DNA reads TGCGCTAGCAGCCAAGAAGAAGTGGGAGAGCCCTACAATGAGCAGTTCTTC. Amino acids: CASSQEEVGEPYNEQFF. This chain joins TRBV4-3 and TRBJ2-1; TRBD2 might be the D (5 bases). Germline CDR1 is LGHNA and CDR2 is YSLEER. The CDR3 is 17 residues long.

As concerns this clonotype: The CDR3 end shows no conserved phenylalanine or tryptophan, and so a read error is likely. The V gene is TRBV20-1, the J gene TRBJ2-1; D possibly corresponds to TRBD2 (6 bases). Trimming cost V 3 bases and J 3 bases, with 12 bases left between them. Germline V gene sequence: CDR1 DFQATT, CDR2 SNEGSKA (reference sequence). This CDR3 is built from 14 residues. The CDR3 loop reads CSASYGGDYNEQFI. CDR3 DNA sequence: TGCAGTGCTAGCTACGGGGGAGACTACAATGAGCAGTTCATC.

On this clonotype: The junction shows a germline mismatch at one end, possibly a read error. The V gene is TRBV20-1, the J gene TRBJ1-1, with D possibly being TRBD1 (5 bases). The CDR3 is 15 residues long. The germline V gene has CDR1 DFQATT and CDR2 SNEGSKA (reference sequence). The DNA for the CDR3 is TGCAGTGCTAGACCCCAAGGGATTGCGGGGACTGAAACTTTCTTT. Amino acids: CSARPQGIAGTETFF.

V usage is TRBV28 and J usage is TRBJ2-1; 9 bases are shared with TRBD2. CDR3 length: 15 amino acids. The trim removed 8 bases at V and 9 bases at J, leaving 14 bases unmatched. From germline, CDR1 is MDHEN and CDR2 SYDVKM. DNA for the CDR3: TGTGCCAGCTGTGTGAGCGGGAGGTGGGACAGTGAGCAGTTCTTC. It translates to CASCVSGRWDSEQFF.

The V gene is TRBV6-5, the J gene TRBJ2-6; perhaps TRBD1 as D (5 bases). Germline assignment: CDR1 MNHEY and CDR2 SVGAGI. V dropped 0 bases and J dropped 0 bases, with 9 bases sitting between them. This CDR3 comprises 17 residues. CDR3 sequence reads: CASSYSYRYSGANVLTF. Written as DNA, the CDR3 is TGTGCCAGCAGTTACTCATACAGGTACTCTGGGGCCAACGTCCTGACTTTC.

This clonotype has at least ten counts. The chain recombines TRBV2 with TRBJ2-5, with D maybe TRBD1 (6 bases). Trimming shortened V by 7 bases and J by 3 bases, and 12 bases separated the two germline ends. In germline, CDR1 is SNHLY, CDR2 FYNNEI. The CDR3 totals 13 residues. CDR3 in DNA: TGTGCCAGCATGGGGGACACCGAAGAGACCCAGTACTTC. Its translation: CASMGDTEETQYF.

For this clonotype: One end of the junction is discordant with germline, which a read error may explain. V and J are TRBV6-1 and TRBJ1-4, with D unclear. CDR1 and CDR2 from the germline V gene are MNHNS and SASEGT. This CDR3 is built from 15 residues. The CDR3 DNA follows: TGTGCCAGCAGTGAAGAGACCACTCCTAGTGAAAAACCGTTTTTT. Amino acid sequence: CASSEETTPSEKPFF.

On this clonotype itself: At one end the junction does not follow the germline gene, possibly because of a read error. The chain uses TRBV20-1 and TRBJ2-3, with TRBD2 matching 7 bases. CDR3 length equals 18 residues. Per the germline V gene, CDR1 is DFQATT and CDR2 is SNEGSKA (reference sequence). Written as DNA, the CDR3 is TGCAGTGTTAGACATGCGAAACGACTAGCAGGAAGAACAGATACGCAGTATTTT. Protein sequence: CSVRHAKRLAGRTDTQYF.

V gene TRBV6-2 or TRBV6-3 combines with J gene TRBJ2-7; D is possibly TRBD1 (5 bases). From germline, CDR1 is MNHEY and CDR2 SVGEGT. The CDR3 is 14 amino acids. The chain's CDR3 is CASCYVGPSYEQYF. The CDR3 bases are TGTGCGAGCTGTTATGTGGGGCCCAGCTACGAGCAGTACTTC.

Note on this clonotype: A junction end diverges from the germline sequence, so it may reflect a read error. CDR3 loop: CNAGAKGGATQYF. In nucleotides, the CDR3 is TGTAATGCCGGGGCAAAGGGGGGAGCGACCCAATACTTC. This chain joins TRBV20-1 and TRBJ2-5, with D perhaps TRBD1 or TRBD2 (6 bases each). The CDR3 has 13 residues. Germline lookup yields CDR1 DFQATT and CDR2 SNEGSKA (reference sequence).

This clonotype has just a few counts. V is TRBV24-1 and J is TRBJ2-1; no clear D. CDR3 length: 16 amino acids. CDR1 KGHDR and CDR2 SFDVKD come from the germline V gene. With 6 bases removed from V and 1 base from J, the gap between germline ends came to 15 bases. The CDR3 bases are TGTGCCACCAGTAATGCCAACAGTAGATCCTACAATGAGCAGTTCTTC. Translation: CATSNANSRSYNEQFF.

With respect to this clonotype: Mismatch with germline at one junction end may stem from a read error. The chain is built from TRBV20-1 and TRBJ1-5; no definite D call. There are 15 residues in the CDR3. From germline, CDR1 is DFQATT and CDR2 SNEGSKA (reference sequence). The CDR3 spells CTARDQRQVFQAQHF. The CDR3 DNA is TGCACTGCTAGAGACCAGCGGCAGGTTTTTCAGGCCCAGCATTTT.

This clonotype was seen only a few times. Mismatch with germline at one junction end may stem from a read error. The chain joins TRBV29-1 to TRBJ1-2, with D hard to call. The CDR3 extends over 11 amino acids. Germline CDR1 SQVTM, CDR2 ANQGSEA. CDR3 DNA: TGCAGCGTTGTTCTGGGCCATGACTACACTTTC. Its translation: CSVVLGHDYTF.

Turning to this clonotype: At one end the junction does not follow the germline gene, possibly because of a read error. This chain uses TRBV28 with TRBJ2-5, with D perhaps TRBD2 (6 bases). The CDR3 consists of 16 residues. From germline, CDR1 is MDHEN and CDR2 SYDVKM. The CDR3 DNA reads as TGTGCCAGCAGCCCCCCCACTAGCCGAGTAAGAGAGACCGAGTACTTC. This codes for CASSPPTSRVRETEYF.

With respect to this clonotype: Given the absence of the conserved phenylalanine or tryptophan at the CDR3 end, a read error is likely. The V and J genes are TRBV10-3 and TRBJ2-1; D is undetermined. This CDR3 comprises 14 residues. In germline, CDR1 is ENHRY, CDR2 SYGVKD. Written as DNA, the CDR3 is TGTGCCATCAGTAAGTCTGGGGAAGACAATGAGCAGTTCATC. It specifies CAISKSGEDNEQFI.

In this sample, this clonotype is medium-sized. This sequence joins TRBV20-1 and TRBJ2-7; D call uncertain. The CDR3 is made up of 12 amino acids. Trimming took 4 bases from V and 5 from J, leaving 12 bases between them. The germline CDR1 and CDR2 sequences are DFQATT and SNEGSKA (reference sequence). The CDR3 region is CSATAFGNEQYF. The CDR3 DNA reads TGCAGTGCTACTGCCTTCGGTAACGAGCAGTACTTC.

Of note for this clonotype: Mismatch with germline at one junction end may stem from a read error. The rearrangement joins TRBV12-3 or TRBV12-4 to TRBJ1-5; 7 nucleotides match TRBD1. CDR3 size: 12 residues. The CDR3 nucleotides are TGTACCAGTACTCAGGGGGATCAGCCCCAGCATTTT. Its protein product is CTSTQGDQPQHF.

CDR3 sequence (DNA): TGTGCCAGCAGTTATGTCGGGATGTCGGGTGAGCAGTTCTTC. It is translated as CASSYVGMSGEQFF. The chain uses TRBV6-5 and TRBJ2-1, with D possibly matching TRBD2 (5 bases). In germline, CDR1 is MNHEY, CDR2 SVGAGI. The germline V and J ends were trimmed by 3 bases and 9 bases, with 15 bases remaining between them. The CDR3 spans 14 residues.